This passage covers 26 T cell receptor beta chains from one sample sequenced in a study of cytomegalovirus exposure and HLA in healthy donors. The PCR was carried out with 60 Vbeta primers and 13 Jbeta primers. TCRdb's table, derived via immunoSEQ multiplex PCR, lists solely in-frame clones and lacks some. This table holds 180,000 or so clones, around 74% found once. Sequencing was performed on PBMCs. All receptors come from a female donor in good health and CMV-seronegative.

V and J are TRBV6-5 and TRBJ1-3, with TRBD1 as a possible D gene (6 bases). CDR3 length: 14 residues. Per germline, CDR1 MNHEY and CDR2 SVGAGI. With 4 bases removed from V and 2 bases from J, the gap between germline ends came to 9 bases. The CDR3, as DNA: TGTGCCAGCAGTTCCGGGACACCTGGAAACACCATATATTTT. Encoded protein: CASSSGTPGNTIYF.

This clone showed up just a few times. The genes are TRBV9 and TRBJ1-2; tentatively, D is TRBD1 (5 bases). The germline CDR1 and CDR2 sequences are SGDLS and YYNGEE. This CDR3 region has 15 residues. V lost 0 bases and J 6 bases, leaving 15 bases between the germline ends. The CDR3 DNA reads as TGTGCCAGCAGCGTAGCGACAGTACCAACCCATGGCTACACCTTC. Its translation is CASSVATVPTHGYTF.

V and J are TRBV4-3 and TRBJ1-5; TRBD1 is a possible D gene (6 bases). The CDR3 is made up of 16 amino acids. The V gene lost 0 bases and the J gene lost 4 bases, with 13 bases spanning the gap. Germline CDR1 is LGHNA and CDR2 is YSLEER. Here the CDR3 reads CASSQDRGHPNQPQHF. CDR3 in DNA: TGCGCCAGCAGCCAAGATAGGGGACATCCGAATCAGCCCCAGCATTTT.

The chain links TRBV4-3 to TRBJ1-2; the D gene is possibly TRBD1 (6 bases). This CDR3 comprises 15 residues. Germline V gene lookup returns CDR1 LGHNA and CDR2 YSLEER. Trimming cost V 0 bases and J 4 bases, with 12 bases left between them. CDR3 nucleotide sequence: TGCGCCAGCAGCCAAGATCCCCGGGGGGCCTATGGCTACACCTTC. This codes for CASSQDPRGAYGYTF.

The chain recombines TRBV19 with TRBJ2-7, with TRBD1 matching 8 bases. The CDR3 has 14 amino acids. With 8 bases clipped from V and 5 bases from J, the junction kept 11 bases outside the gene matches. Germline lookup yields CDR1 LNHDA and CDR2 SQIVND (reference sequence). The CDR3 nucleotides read TGTGCCAGTCAAAACCCGGGACAGGCCAACGAGCAGTACTTC. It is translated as CASQNPGQANEQYF. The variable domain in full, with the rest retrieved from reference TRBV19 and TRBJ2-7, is DGGITQSPKYLFRKEGQNVTLSCEQNLNHDAMYWYRQDPGQGLRLIYYSQIVNDFQKGDIAEGYSVSREKKESFPLTVTSAQKNPTAFYLCASQNPGQANEQYFGPGTRLTVT.

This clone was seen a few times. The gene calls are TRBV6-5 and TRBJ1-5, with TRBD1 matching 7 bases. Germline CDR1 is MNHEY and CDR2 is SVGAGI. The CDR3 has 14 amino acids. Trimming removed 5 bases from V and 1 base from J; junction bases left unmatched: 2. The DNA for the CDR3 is TGTGCCAGCAGTGCGGACAGGAGCAATCAGCCCCAGCATTTT. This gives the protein CASSADRSNQPQHF.

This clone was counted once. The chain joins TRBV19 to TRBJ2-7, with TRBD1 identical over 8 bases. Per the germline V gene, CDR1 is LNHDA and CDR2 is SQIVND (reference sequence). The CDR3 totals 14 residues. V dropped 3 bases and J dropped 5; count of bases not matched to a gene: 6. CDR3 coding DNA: TGTGCCAGTAGTATGGACAGGGCGGCCCACGAGCAGTACTTC. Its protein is CASSMDRAAHEQYF. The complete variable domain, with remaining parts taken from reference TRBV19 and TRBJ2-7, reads DGGITQSPKYLFRKEGQNVTLSCEQNLNHDAMYWYRQDPGQGLRLIYYSQIVNDFQKGDIAEGYSVSREKKESFPLTVTSAQKNPTAFYLCASSMDRAAHEQYFGPGTRLTVT.

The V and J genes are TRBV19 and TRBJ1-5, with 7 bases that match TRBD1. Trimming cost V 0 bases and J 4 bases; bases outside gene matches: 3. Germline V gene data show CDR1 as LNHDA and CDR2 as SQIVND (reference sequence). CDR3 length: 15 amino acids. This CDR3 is CASSIDRQGNQPQHF. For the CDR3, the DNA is TGTGCCAGTAGTATAGATCGACAGGGAAATCAGCCCCAGCATTTT.

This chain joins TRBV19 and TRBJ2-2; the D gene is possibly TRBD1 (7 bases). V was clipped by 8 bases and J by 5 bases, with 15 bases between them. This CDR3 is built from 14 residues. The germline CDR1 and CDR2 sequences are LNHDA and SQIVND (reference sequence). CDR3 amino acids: CASGYRGGTGELFF. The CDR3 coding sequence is TGTGCCAGTGGTTACAGGGGAGGAACCGGGGAGCTGTTTTTT.

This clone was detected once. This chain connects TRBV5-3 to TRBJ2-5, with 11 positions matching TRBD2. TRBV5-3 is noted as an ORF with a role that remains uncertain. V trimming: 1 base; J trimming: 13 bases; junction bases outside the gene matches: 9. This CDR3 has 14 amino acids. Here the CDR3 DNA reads TGTGCCAGAAGCTTGTCTAGCGGGAGGACCCATCCGTACTTC. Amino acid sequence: CARSLSSGRTHPYF.

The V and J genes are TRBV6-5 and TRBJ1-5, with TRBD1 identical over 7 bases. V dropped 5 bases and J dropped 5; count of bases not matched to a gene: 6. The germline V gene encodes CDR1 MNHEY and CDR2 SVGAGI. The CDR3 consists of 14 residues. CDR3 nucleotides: TGTGCCAGCAGTCACCGGGACAGACATCAGCCCCAGCATTTT. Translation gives CASSHRDRHQPQHF.

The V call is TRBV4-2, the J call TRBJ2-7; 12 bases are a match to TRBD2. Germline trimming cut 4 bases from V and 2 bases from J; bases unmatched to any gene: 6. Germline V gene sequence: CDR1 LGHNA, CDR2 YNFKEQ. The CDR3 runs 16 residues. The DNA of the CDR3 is TGTGCCAGCAGCCTATCCGGGACTAGCGGGCCCTACGAGCAGTACTTC. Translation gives CASSLSGTSGPYEQYF.

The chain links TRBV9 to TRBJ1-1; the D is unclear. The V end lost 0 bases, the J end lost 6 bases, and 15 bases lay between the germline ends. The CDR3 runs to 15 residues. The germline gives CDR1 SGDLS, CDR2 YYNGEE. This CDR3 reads CASSVVTTSSSEAFF. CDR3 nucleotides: TGTGCCAGCAGCGTAGTTACAACCAGTTCTTCTGAAGCTTTCTTT. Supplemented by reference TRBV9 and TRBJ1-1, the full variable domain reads DSGVTQTPKHLITATGQRVTLRCSPRSGDLSVYWYQQSLDQGLQFLIQYYNGEERAKGNILERFSAQQFPDLHSELNLSSLELGDSALYFCASSVVTTSSSEAFFGQGTRLTVV.

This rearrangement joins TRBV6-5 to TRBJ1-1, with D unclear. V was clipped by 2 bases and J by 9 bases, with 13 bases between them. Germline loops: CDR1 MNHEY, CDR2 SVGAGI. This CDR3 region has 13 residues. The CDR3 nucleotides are TGTGCCAGCAGTTACGCGGGCAGTAAGAAAGCTTTCTTT. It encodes CASSYAGSKKAFF.

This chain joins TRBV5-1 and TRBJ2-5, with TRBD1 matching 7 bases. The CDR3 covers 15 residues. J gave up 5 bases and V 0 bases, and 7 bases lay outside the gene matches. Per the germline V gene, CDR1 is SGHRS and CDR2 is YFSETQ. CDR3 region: CASSLEGALEETQYF. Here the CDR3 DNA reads TGCGCCAGCAGCTTGGAGGGGGCCCTTGAGGAGACCCAGTACTTC.

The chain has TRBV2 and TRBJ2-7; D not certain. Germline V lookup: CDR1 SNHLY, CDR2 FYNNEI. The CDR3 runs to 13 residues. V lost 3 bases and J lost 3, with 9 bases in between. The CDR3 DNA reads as TGTGCCAGCAGTGAGCAGAATATCTACGAGCAGTACTTC. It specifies CASSEQNIYEQYF.

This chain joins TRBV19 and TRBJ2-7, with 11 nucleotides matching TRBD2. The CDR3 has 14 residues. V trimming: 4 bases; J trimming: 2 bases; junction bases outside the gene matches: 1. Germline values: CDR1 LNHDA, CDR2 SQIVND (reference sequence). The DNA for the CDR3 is TGTGCCAGTAGTAGACTAGCGGGGACCTACGAGCAGTACTTC. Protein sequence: CASSRLAGTYEQYF. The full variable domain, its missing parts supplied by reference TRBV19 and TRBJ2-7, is DGGITQSPKYLFRKEGQNVTLSCEQNLNHDAMYWYRQDPGQGLRLIYYSQIVNDFQKGDIAEGYSVSREKKESFPLTVTSAQKNPTAFYLCASSRLAGTYEQYFGPGTRLTVT.

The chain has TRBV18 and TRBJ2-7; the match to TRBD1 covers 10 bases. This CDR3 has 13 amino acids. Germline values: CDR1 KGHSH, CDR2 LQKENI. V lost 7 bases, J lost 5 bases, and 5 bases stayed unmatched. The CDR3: CASLAGTGDEQYF. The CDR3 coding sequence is TGTGCCAGCTTGGCCGGGACAGGGGACGAGCAGTACTTC.

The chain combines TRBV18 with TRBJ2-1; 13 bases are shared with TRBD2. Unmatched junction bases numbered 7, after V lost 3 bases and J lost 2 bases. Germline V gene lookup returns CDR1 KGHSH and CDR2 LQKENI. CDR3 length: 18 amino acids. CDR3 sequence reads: CASSPYTGTSGTYNEQFF. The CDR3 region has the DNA TGTGCCAGCTCACCTTACACCGGGACTAGCGGGACCTACAATGAGCAGTTCTTC.

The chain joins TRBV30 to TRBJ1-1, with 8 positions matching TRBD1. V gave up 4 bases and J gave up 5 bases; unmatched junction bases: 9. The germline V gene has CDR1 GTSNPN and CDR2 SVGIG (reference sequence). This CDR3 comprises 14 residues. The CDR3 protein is CAWNFGQGITEAFF. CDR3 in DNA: TGTGCCTGGAATTTTGGACAGGGCATAACTGAAGCTTTCTTT.

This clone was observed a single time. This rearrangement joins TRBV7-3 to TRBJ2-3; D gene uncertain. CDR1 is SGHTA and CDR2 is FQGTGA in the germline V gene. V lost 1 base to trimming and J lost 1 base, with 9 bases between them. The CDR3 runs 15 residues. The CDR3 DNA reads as TGTGCCAGCAGCTTAAGCTCTAGTCGCACAGATACGCAGTATTTT. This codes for CASSLSSSRTDTQYF.

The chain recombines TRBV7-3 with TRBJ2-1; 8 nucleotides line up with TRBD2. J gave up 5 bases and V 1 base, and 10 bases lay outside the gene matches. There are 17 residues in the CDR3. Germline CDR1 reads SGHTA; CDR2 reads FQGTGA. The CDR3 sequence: CASSLMGGAGGHNEQFF. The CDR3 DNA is TGTGCCAGCAGCTTAATGGGGGGGGCGGGAGGCCACAATGAGCAGTTCTTC.

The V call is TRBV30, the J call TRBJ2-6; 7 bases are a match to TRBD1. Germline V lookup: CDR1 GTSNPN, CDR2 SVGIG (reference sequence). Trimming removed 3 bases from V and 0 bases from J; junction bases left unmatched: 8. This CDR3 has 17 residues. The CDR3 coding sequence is TGTGCCTGGAGCACGGACAGGACAAGCTCTGGGGCCAACGTCCTGACTTTC. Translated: CAWSTDRTSSGANVLTF.

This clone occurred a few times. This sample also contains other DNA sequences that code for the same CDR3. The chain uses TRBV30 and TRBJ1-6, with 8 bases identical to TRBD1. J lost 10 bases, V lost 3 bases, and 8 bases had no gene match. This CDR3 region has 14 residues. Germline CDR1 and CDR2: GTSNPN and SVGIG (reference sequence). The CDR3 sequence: CAWRGSAGGSPLHF. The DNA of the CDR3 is TGTGCCTGGAGGGGTTCAGCAGGGGGCTCACCCCTCCACTTT.

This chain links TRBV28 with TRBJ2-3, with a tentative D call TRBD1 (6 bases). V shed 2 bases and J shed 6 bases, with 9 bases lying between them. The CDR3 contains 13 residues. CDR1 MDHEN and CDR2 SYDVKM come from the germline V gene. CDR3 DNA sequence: TGTGCCAGCAGTTTAAGGGGGTTGGATACGCAGTATTTT. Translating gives CASSLRGLDTQYF. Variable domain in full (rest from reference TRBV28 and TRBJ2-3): DVKVTQSSRYLVKRTGEKVFLECVQDMDHENMFWYRQDPGLGLRLIYFSYDVKMKEKGDIPEGYSVSREKKERFSLILESASTNQTSMYLCASSLRGLDTQYFGPGTRLTVL.

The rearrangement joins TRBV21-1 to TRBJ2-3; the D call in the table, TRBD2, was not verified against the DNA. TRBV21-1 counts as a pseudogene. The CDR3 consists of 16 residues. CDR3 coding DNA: TGTGCCAGCAGCAAAGCGGTGCGGGTTCACACAGATACGCAGTATTTT. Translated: CASSKAVRVHTDTQYF.